The following is a T cell receptor (beta chain) sequence with its context. Its antigen remains unidentified. Primers used in a second PCR of about 6 to 11 cycles were a sample-barcoded 5' primer and a J-beta primer mix. In TCRdb, the 5' RACE reads were re-called with MiXCR into one record per CDR3 protein. The top ten clones hold around 30% of a sample with about 830,000 distinct CDR3 sequences, approximately 67% of them seen once. The data originate from a study of blood T cells in healthy people across ages. Study outcomes and limitations: Unsorted PBMCs prevented conclusive naive versus antigen-experienced comparison.

Healthy Caucasian individuals from Russia aged about 6 to 90 served as donors. Isolation of PBMCs gave at least 6.5 million cells per sample. This CDR3 comprises 14 residues. Trimming cost V 0 bases and J 8 bases, with 14 bases left between them. Germline assignment: CDR1 SGHRS and CDR2 YFSETQ. The chain carries TRBV5-1 and TRBJ1-2; D unresolved. The receptor comes from a man between 25 and 39 years old in good health. Material for sequencing was blood. The CDR3 DNA follows: TGCGCCAGCAGCTTGGGGGGAGCCGACTGGGGCTACACCTTC. This gives the protein CASSLGGADWGYTF.